A single sample is the source of the 28 T cell receptor beta chains below, sequenced in a study of blood T cell repertoires in COVID-19. Repertoires were generated with immunoSEQ multiplex PCR, while TCRdb's copy carries only in-frame clones and drops some. Of around 200,000 clones listed, 86% are singletons. Input material: PBMCs or T cells enriched from blood (not recorded which). Receptors originate from a middle-aged man with acute COVID-19.

The V and J genes are TRBV5-6 and TRBJ2-6, with TRBD1 as a possible D gene (5 bases). CDR1 SGHDT and CDR2 YYEEEE come from the germline V gene. CDR3 length equals 19 residues. V was cut by 6 bases and J by 2 bases, with 24 bases left in between. CDR3 nucleotides: TGTGCCAGCAATAGGCTTACAGGTGGCCCCCTCACTGGGGCCAACGTCCTGACTTTC. This sequence encodes CASNRLTGGPLTGANVLTF.

The chain couples TRBV5-1 to TRBJ1-1, with TRBD1 identical over 7 bases. This CDR3 is 14 amino acids long. Germline values: CDR1 SGHRS, CDR2 YFSETQ. The V gene end was trimmed by 7 bases and the J gene end by 2 bases; junction bases not matched to a gene: 8. This CDR3 is CASSAGQLNTEAFF. Written as DNA, the CDR3 is TGCGCCAGCTCCGCGGGACAGTTAAACACTGAAGCTTTCTTT.

This rearrangement joins TRBV19 to TRBJ1-4; 8 bases match TRBD1. The V gene's germline CDR1 is LNHDA and CDR2 SQIVND (reference sequence). This CDR3 has 15 amino acids. V lost 4 bases, J lost 3 bases, and 4 bases stayed unmatched. CDR3 coding DNA: TGTGCCAGTAGTACCCCGGGACAGGCTAATGAAAAACTGTTTTTT. Protein product: CASSTPGQANEKLFF.

The V call is TRBV5-1, the J call TRBJ1-1; the match to TRBD1 covers 10 bases. The CDR3 extends over 14 amino acids. Germline V lookup: CDR1 SGHRS, CDR2 YFSETQ. The V gene end was trimmed by 4 bases and the J gene end by 3 bases; junction bases not matched to a gene: 3. The CDR3 sequence is CASSRTGGDTEAFF. CDR3 coding DNA: TGCGCCAGCAGCCGGACAGGGGGGGACACTGAAGCTTTCTTT. The whole variable domain, filled in from reference TRBV5-1 and TRBJ1-1, reads KAGVTQTPRYLIKTRGQQVTLSCSPISGHRSVSWYQQTPGQGLQFLFEYFSETQRNKGNFPGRFSGRQFSNSRSEMNVSTLELGDSALYLCASSRTGGDTEAFFGQGTRLTVV.

The chain combines TRBV7-9 with TRBJ1-6; a possible D gene is TRBD1 (6 bases). This CDR3 spans 14 amino acids. Trimming pared 0 bases from V and 9 bases from J, leaving 9 bases between. The germline V gene has CDR1 SEHNR and CDR2 FQNEAQ (reference sequence). This chain's CDR3 is CASSLADRISPLHF. CDR3 sequence (DNA): TGTGCCAGCAGCTTAGCAGACAGGATTTCACCCCTCCACTTT.

The DNA of the CDR3 is TGTGCCAGCAGCCAAGGGATGGGGAGTTTGACAGATACGCAGTATTTT. Protein product: CASSQGMGSLTDTQYF. V is TRBV4-2 and J is TRBJ2-3, with D perhaps matching TRBD2 (5 bases). Between the trimmed V and J ends, which lost 1 base and 3 bases, there was a span of 14 bases. This CDR3 contains 16 residues. The V gene's germline CDR1 is LGHNA and CDR2 YNFKEQ.

This clone occurred a few times. The gene calls are TRBV5-6 and TRBJ1-6, with TRBD1 as a possible D gene (6 bases). CDR1 and CDR2 (germline): SGHDT, YYEEEE. V was trimmed by 0 bases and J by 10 bases, leaving 17 bases between them. This CDR3 has 16 residues. The CDR3 loop reads CASSLGTGTWASPLHF. DNA of the CDR3: TGTGCCAGCAGCTTGGGAACCGGGACATGGGCCTCACCCCTCCACTTT.

This clone has just a few counts. The chain joins TRBV20-1 to TRBJ1-1, with D maybe TRBD1 (5 bases). This CDR3 is 12 amino acids long. Per germline, CDR1 DFQATT and CDR2 SNEGSKA (reference sequence). Trimming stripped 3 bases from V and 6 bases from J, with 11 bases between. The CDR3 sequence: CSASGSRAEAFF. CDR3 bases: TGCAGTGCTAGTGGGTCCAGGGCTGAAGCTTTCTTT.

The chain joins TRBV7-9 to TRBJ2-7; maybe TRBD2 (5 bases). In germline, CDR1 is SEHNR, CDR2 FQNEAQ (reference sequence). Trimming took off 2 bases at V and 6 bases at J, with 11 bases between the two ends. The CDR3 contains 13 residues. CDR3 coding DNA: TGTGCCAGCAGCTTATCTGAGGGATTCGAGCAGTACTTC. This translates into CASSLSEGFEQYF.

A few counts support this clone. This chain uses TRBV2 with TRBJ2-5; D ambiguous. Germline assignment: CDR1 SNHLY and CDR2 FYNNEI. The CDR3 is made up of 11 amino acids. V shed 6 bases and J shed 4 bases, with 6 bases lying between them. The CDR3 region is CASRMRETQYF. In nucleotides, the CDR3 is TGTGCCAGCAGGATGAGAGAGACCCAGTACTTC.

The chain employs TRBV18 and TRBJ1-5; 9 nucleotides line up with TRBD1. The CDR3 has 16 residues. The V gene's germline CDR1 is KGHSH and CDR2 LQKENI. V was pared by 2 bases and J by 7 bases, with 9 bases of the junction left unmatched. The CDR3 loop reads CASSPSLGQGGQPQHF. DNA of the CDR3: TGTGCCAGCTCACCATCCTTGGGACAGGGAGGGCAGCCCCAGCATTTT.

The chain is built from TRBV27 and TRBJ1-6, with 9 bases identical to TRBD1. CDR3 length equals 16 residues. V gave up 4 bases and J gave up 4 bases; unmatched junction bases: 5. Germline CDR1 is MNHEY and CDR2 is SMNVEV (reference sequence). CDR3 loop: CASSSGQGWYNSPLHF. Written as DNA, the CDR3 is TGTGCCAGCAGTTCGGGACAGGGATGGTATAATTCACCCCTCCACTTT.

The chain is built from TRBV12-3 or TRBV12-4 and TRBJ2-1; no definite D call. The CDR3 extends over 13 amino acids. V lost 2 bases to trimming and J lost 7 bases, with 9 bases between them. In nucleotides, the CDR3 is TGTGCCAGCAGTTTACATACTACTAATGAGCAGTTCTTC. Translation: CASSLHTTNEQFF.

The V gene is TRBV2, the J gene TRBJ1-2; D is uncertain. Germline V gives CDR1 SNHLY, CDR2 FYNNEI. This CDR3 is 13 amino acids long. The germline V and J ends were trimmed by 3 bases and 4 bases, with 9 bases remaining between them. The CDR3 DNA sequence: TGTGCCAGCAGTGACTGGCAGATCTATGGCTACACCTTC. It translates to CASSDWQIYGYTF.

The chain links TRBV5-1 to TRBJ2-7, with TRBD1 matching over 8 bases. CDR3 length: 18 amino acids. The germline gives CDR1 SGHRS, CDR2 YFSETQ. V lost 5 bases to trimming and J lost 0 bases; unmatched junction nucleotides: 16. For the CDR3, the DNA is TGCGCCAGCAGGGGGCGTGGACAGGGCCCAATAAGCTCCTACGAGCAGTACTTC. Its translation: CASRGRGQGPISSYEQYF. The whole variable domain, remainder taken from reference TRBV5-1 and TRBJ2-7, is KAGVTQTPRYLIKTRGQQVTLSCSPISGHRSVSWYQQTPGQGLQFLFEYFSETQRNKGNFPGRFSGRQFSNSRSEMNVSTLELGDSALYLCASRGRGQGPISSYEQYFGPGTRLTVT.

The chain combines TRBV5-6 with TRBJ1-1, with TRBD1 matching over 10 bases. V trimming: 9 bases; J trimming: 8 bases; junction bases outside the gene matches: 7. This CDR3 comprises 12 residues. Germline V gene lookup returns CDR1 SGHDT and CDR2 YYEEEE. CDR3 coding DNA: TGTGCCACCTCGACAGGGGGCATAGAAGCTTTCTTT. This codes for CATSTGGIEAFF. Full variable domain (remainder filled in from reference TRBV5-6 and TRBJ1-1): DAGVTQSPTHLIKTRGQQVTLRCSPKSGHDTVSWYQQALGQGPQFIFQYYEEEERQRGNFPDRFSGHQFPNYSSELNVNALLLGDSALYLCATSTGGIEAFFGQGTRLTVV.

The J gene is TRBJ2-2, the V gene TRBV5-1, with 10 bases fitting TRBD2. The germline V gene encodes CDR1 SGHRS and CDR2 YFSETQ. This CDR3 is built from 15 residues. With V trimmed by 6 bases and J by 4 bases, 6 bases remained unmatched. CDR3 sequence: CASNLAGDGTGELFF. CDR3 in DNA: TGCGCCAGCAATCTAGCGGGAGATGGCACCGGGGAGCTGTTTTTT.

V usage is TRBV24-1 and J usage is TRBJ1-2; no firm D call. The CDR3 is made up of 15 amino acids. Per germline, CDR1 KGHDR and CDR2 SFDVKD. V lost 4 bases and J 8 bases, leaving 19 bases between the germline ends. CDR3 region: CATSDPGSPTGGYTF. Here the CDR3 DNA reads TGTGCCACCAGTGACCCCGGGTCGCCCACTGGGGGCTACACCTTC.

This clone has a single count. The V call is TRBV5-6, the J call TRBJ1-1; D gene ambiguous. The CDR3 is 14 amino acids. The germline gives CDR1 SGHDT, CDR2 YYEEEE. With 0 bases removed from V and 2 bases from J, the gap between germline ends came to 8 bases. CDR3 amino acids: CASSLVLANTEAFF. The CDR3 nucleotides are TGTGCCAGCAGCTTGGTTCTGGCCAACACTGAAGCTTTCTTT.

The rearrangement uses TRBV27 and TRBJ1-3, with D perhaps TRBD1 (5 bases). Germline-derived CDR1 and CDR2 are MNHEY and SMNVEV (reference sequence). Trimming stripped 5 bases from V and 0 bases from J, with 14 bases between. This CDR3 is 16 amino acids long. CDR3 loop: CASSEWGGGSGNTIYF. CDR3 DNA sequence: TGTGCCAGCAGTGAATGGGGGGGTGGCTCTGGAAACACCATATATTTT.

This chain joins TRBV6-5 and TRBJ1-6; 9 bases are shared with TRBD1. This CDR3 contains 14 residues. With 6 bases clipped from V and 10 bases from J, the junction kept 7 bases outside the gene matches. Germline loops: CDR1 MNHEY, CDR2 SVGAGI. CDR3 DNA sequence: TGTGCCAGCAGGGGACAGGGAGGGCGATCACCCCTCCACTTT. It specifies CASRGQGGRSPLHF.

V usage is TRBV5-1 and J usage is TRBJ2-1, with D possibly matching TRBD1 (6 bases). This CDR3 region has 13 residues. Germline CDR1 and CDR2: SGHRS and YFSETQ. Trimming removed 1 base at V and 8 bases at J, with 10 bases between. CDR3 loop: CASSLLGAHEQFF. CDR3 nucleotides: TGCGCCAGCAGCTTGTTGGGGGCCCATGAGCAGTTCTTC.

V is TRBV24-1 and J is TRBJ2-1, with 7 bases identical to TRBD2. CDR1 and CDR2 (germline): KGHDR, SFDVKD. This CDR3 region has 17 residues. V dropped 2 bases and J dropped 6; count of bases not matched to a gene: 12. In DNA form, the CDR3 reads TGTGCCACCAGTGATTCCTTTCCAGGACTAGTTGGCAATGAGCAGTTCTTC. It specifies CATSDSFPGLVGNEQFF.

This chain links TRBV2 with TRBJ1-2; TRBD1 is a possible D gene (6 bases). The V gene lost 4 bases and the J gene lost 7 bases, with 13 bases spanning the gap. Germline lookup yields CDR1 SNHLY and CDR2 FYNNEI. This CDR3 region has 13 residues. The CDR3 sequence is CASSGEGERGYTF. In DNA, the CDR3 is TGTGCCAGCAGTGGCGAGGGGGAGCGTGGCTACACCTTC.

The gene calls are TRBV6-1 and TRBJ2-7, with 9 bases fitting TRBD2. This CDR3 is 16 amino acids long. Germline CDR1 and CDR2: MNHNS and SASEGT. Trimming removed 3 bases from V and 5 bases from J; junction bases left unmatched: 11. CDR3 DNA sequence: TGTGCCAGCAGTGATAGACGGCTAGCGGGATCTGACGAGCAGTACTTC. Its protein is CASSDRRLAGSDEQYF.

J is TRBJ1-2 and V is TRBV28; 7 nucleotides agree with TRBD1. Germline trimming cut 7 bases from V and 1 base from J; bases unmatched to any gene: 15. Per germline, CDR1 MDHEN and CDR2 SYDVKM. The CDR3 is 17 amino acids. CDR3 sequence: CASTQKSRGTDNYGYTF. CDR3 in DNA: TGTGCCAGCACCCAAAAATCTCGTGGGACAGATAACTATGGCTACACCTTC.

The chain couples TRBV28 to TRBJ1-5, with a weak D call TRBD1 (5 bases). Germline lookup yields CDR1 MDHEN and CDR2 SYDVKM. Trimming removed 5 bases at V and 3 bases at J, with 20 bases between. The CDR3 runs to 17 residues. The DNA for the CDR3 is TGTGCCAGCAGTCCACCCACCGGCGGGGGGAACAATCAGCCCCAGCATTTT. This encodes CASSPPTGGGNNQPQHF.

V gene TRBV11-2 combines with J gene TRBJ1-2, with D perhaps matching TRBD1 (5 bases). CDR3 length: 14 residues. CDR1 is SGHAT and CDR2 is FQNNGV in the germline V gene. Deletions cut 5 bases from V and 1 base from J, with 11 bases between. Written as DNA, the CDR3 is TGTGCCAGCAGCCTTACAGGTTATAACTATGGCTACACCTTC. Encoded protein: CASSLTGYNYGYTF.